The 32 T cell receptor beta chains listed next were all sequenced from one sample in a study of T-cell reconstitution after alpha-beta-depleted transplantation in children. It was with unique molecular identifiers that the TCRbeta library was prepared. TCRdb fed the PCR reads into MiXCR, producing one record per CDR3 protein. The sample contains roughly 200,000 distinct CDR3 sequences, under 8.5% of which appear only once. The material sequenced was PBMCs, taken before TCRalphabeta/CD19-depleted stem cell transplant. The receptors were gathered from a boy younger than 10 with acute lymphoblastic leukemia, due to receive a stem cell transplant.

This clonotype was seen ten or more times. The gene calls are TRBV12-3 or TRBV12-4 and TRBJ1-6, with D possibly being TRBD1 (5 bases). Trimming removed 4 bases from V and 8 bases from J, with 18 bases in between. This CDR3 has 16 residues. The CDR3: CASSSARVIGDSPLHF. Written as DNA, the CDR3 is TGTGCCAGCAGTTCCGCCAGGGTGATCGGGGATTCACCCCTCCACTTT.

This clonotype was seen many times. The genes are TRBV6-4 and TRBJ2-7, with D possibly TRBD1 on 6 matching bases. This CDR3 comprises 14 residues. Germline V CDR1 and CDR2: MRHNA, SNTAGT. Between the trimmed V and J ends, which lost 4 bases and 4 bases, there was a span of 14 bases. CDR3 bases: TGTGCCAGCAGTGGGGACATTCTCGGGTACGAGCAGTACTTC. This gives the protein CASSGDILGYEQYF.

The table lists this clonotype with a few counts. The chain carries TRBV3-1 and TRBJ2-3, with 9 bases that match TRBD2. Germline V lookup: CDR1 LGHDT, CDR2 YNNKEL (reference sequence). Trimming removed 5 bases from V and 2 bases from J; junction bases left unmatched: 11. This CDR3 is built from 17 residues. The CDR3 DNA is TGTGCCAGCAGCTCTAACACTGGCGGGGGGGACACAGATACGCAGTATTTT. Its translation: CASSSNTGGGDTDTQYF.

The table lists this clonotype with a few counts. The chain has TRBV28 and TRBJ2-3, with D possibly matching TRBD2 (5 bases). V lost 5 bases, J lost 2 bases, and 11 bases lay in between. This CDR3 is 14 amino acids long. Germline V gives CDR1 MDHEN, CDR2 SYDVKM. The chain's CDR3 is CASSAQRNTDTQYF. The CDR3 coding sequence is TGTGCCAGCAGTGCGCAGCGGAACACAGATACGCAGTATTTT.

This clonotype appeared many times. The CDR3 reads CASSLARDDNEQFF. Written as DNA, the CDR3 is TGTGCCAGCAGCTTAGCCAGGGACGACAATGAGCAGTTCTTC. This chain links TRBV13 with TRBJ2-1; D tentatively reads TRBD1 or TRBD2 (5 bases each). This CDR3 is built from 14 residues. Trimming removed 1 base from V and 5 bases from J, with 9 bases in between. The germline V gene encodes CDR1 PRHDT and CDR2 FYEKMQ (reference sequence).

This clonotype was detected many times. This chain connects TRBV28 to TRBJ2-3, with TRBD1 matching over 8 bases. Trimming at V came to 0 bases and at J to 3 bases, leaving 5 bases not matched to a gene. This CDR3 contains 16 residues. The germline gives CDR1 MDHEN, CDR2 SYDVKM. CDR3 DNA: TGTGCCAGCAGTTTATGGGCAGGGGGCCGGACAGATACGCAGTATTTT. The encoded protein is CASSLWAGGRTDTQYF.

The chain couples TRBV20-1 to TRBJ1-2; D is ambiguous. Germline V gene data show CDR1 as DFQATT and CDR2 as SNEGSKA (reference sequence). This CDR3 contains 10 residues. Trimming took 4 bases from V and 2 from J, leaving 2 bases between them. The CDR3 loop reads CSAINYGYTF. As DNA, the CDR3 is TGCAGTGCTATCAACTATGGCTACACCTTC.

This clonotype has at least ten counts. V gene TRBV7-3 combines with J gene TRBJ2-3, with 11 bases matching TRBD2. With V trimmed by 1 base and J by 2 bases, 8 bases remained unmatched. CDR3 length equals 18 residues. Germline V gene lookup returns CDR1 SGHTA and CDR2 FQGTGA. The CDR3 here is CASSLNPLAGGITDTQYF. CDR3 nucleotide sequence: TGTGCCAGCAGCTTAAATCCCCTAGCGGGGGGTATCACAGATACGCAGTATTTT.

This clonotype was seen many times. The chain links TRBV5-1 to TRBJ2-1; no clear D. Looked up from germline, CDR1 is SGHRS and CDR2 is YFSETQ. V was trimmed by 0 bases and J by 3 bases, leaving 22 bases between them. This CDR3 is 19 amino acids long. This chain's CDR3 is CASSLGLFGPTEHYNEQFF. CDR3 nucleotide sequence: TGCGCCAGCAGCTTGGGCTTATTCGGTCCGACGGAACACTACAATGAGCAGTTCTTC. The full variable domain, its missing parts supplied by reference TRBV5-1 and TRBJ2-1, is KAGVTQTPRYLIKTRGQQVTLSCSPISGHRSVSWYQQTPGQGLQFLFEYFSETQRNKGNFPGRFSGRQFSNSRSEMNVSTLELGDSALYLCASSLGLFGPTEHYNEQFFGPGTRLTVL.

This clonotype has a count of ten or more. This rearrangement joins TRBV7-8 to TRBJ2-3, with D hard to call. Trimming pared 2 bases from V and 2 bases from J, leaving 8 bases between. CDR3 length: 14 amino acids. Germline values: CDR1 SGHVS, CDR2 FQNEAQ. Here the CDR3 reads CASSLLRNTDTQYF. The CDR3 nucleotides are TGTGCCAGCAGCTTACTCCGTAACACAGATACGCAGTATTTT.

This clonotype was observed many times. This chain connects TRBV4-2 to TRBJ2-1, with 8 bases aligning to TRBD2. CDR1 is LGHNA and CDR2 is YNFKEQ in the germline V gene. J lost 3 bases, V lost 3 bases, and 13 bases had no gene match. This CDR3 contains 18 residues. CDR3 amino acids: CASSQAQGAGDVYNEQFF. The CDR3 nucleotides are TGTGCCAGCAGCCAGGCTCAGGGAGCGGGGGACGTCTACAATGAGCAGTTCTTC.

The V and J genes are TRBV7-9 and TRBJ2-5; D tentatively fits TRBD1 or TRBD2 (5 bases each). CDR3 length: 15 amino acids. Germline CDR1 SEHNR, CDR2 FQNEAQ (reference sequence). Trimming took off 5 bases at V and 5 bases at J, with 18 bases between the two ends. The CDR3 sequence: CASSLSGTRPETQYF. CDR3 sequence (DNA): TGTGCCAGCAGCCTATCCGGGACCCGCCCGGAGACCCAGTACTTC.

This clonotype came up many times. The chain has TRBV28 and TRBJ2-1, with D possibly TRBD2 on 6 matching bases. The germline CDR1 and CDR2 sequences are MDHEN and SYDVKM. V was pared by 6 bases and J by 10 bases, with 16 bases between. The CDR3 length is 13 residues. The CDR3, as DNA: TGTGCCAGCAGGTCGGGACTCCTAAGGGAGCAGTTCTTC. Translating it yields CASRSGLLREQFF.

There are many counts of this clonotype. The rearrangement joins TRBV4-2 to TRBJ1-6; possible D gene TRBD1, 6 bases. Trimming left V 1 base short and J 5 bases short, with 12 bases between. The CDR3 extends over 16 amino acids. Germline lookup yields CDR1 LGHNA and CDR2 YNFKEQ. CDR3: CASSQGWRDNNSPLHF. The DNA of the CDR3 is TGTGCCAGCAGCCAAGGGTGGCGGGACAATAATTCACCCCTCCACTTT.

This clonotype was recorded at least ten times. The chain joins TRBV7-2 to TRBJ2-7; a possible D gene is TRBD1 (6 bases). This CDR3 contains 15 residues. Per the germline V gene, CDR1 is SGHTA and CDR2 is FQGNSA. V was trimmed by 2 bases and J by 0 bases, leaving 11 bases between them. The CDR3 loop is CASSLTRGGSYEQYF. CDR3 in DNA: TGTGCCAGCAGCTTAACCAGGGGTGGCTCCTACGAGCAGTACTTC.

This clonotype showed up just a few times. The rearrangement uses TRBV7-8 and TRBJ2-1; 8 nucleotides line up with TRBD2. The CDR3 is 15 amino acids. The germline CDR1 and CDR2 sequences are SGHVS and FQNEAQ. The CDR3 here is CAVSSPGGARDEQFF. CDR3 nucleotide sequence: TGTGCTGTCAGCTCCCCGGGGGGGGCGAGGGATGAGCAGTTCTTC.

Only a few counts were recorded for this clonotype. V gene TRBV2 combines with J gene TRBJ2-6; maybe TRBD1 (6 bases). Germline assignment: CDR1 SNHLY and CDR2 FYNNEI. Trimming stripped 6 bases from V and 2 bases from J, with 14 bases between. The CDR3 covers 16 residues. CDR3 DNA: TGTGCCAGCAGCGTCCAGGGGCATGCTGGGGCCAACGTCCTGACTTTC. Protein sequence: CASSVQGHAGANVLTF. The full variable domain, completed using reference TRBV2 and TRBJ2-6, is EPEVTQTPSHQVTQMGQEVILRCVPISNHLYFYWYRQILGQKVEFLVSFYNNEISEKSEIFDDQFSVERPDGSNFTLKIRSTKLEDSAMYFCASSVQGHAGANVLTFGAGSRLTVL.

This clonotype was seen only a few times. The chain couples TRBV12-3 or TRBV12-4 to TRBJ1-1, with 7 positions matching TRBD1. The CDR3 contains 12 residues. V shed 7 bases and J 10 bases; nucleotides not matched to a gene: 9. As DNA, the CDR3 is TGTGCCAGCACTGACGACAGGGATGGAGCTTTCTTT. It yields the protein CASTDDRDGAFF.

This clonotype was recorded many times. The CDR3 here is CAISPKTGGKGYEQYF. In DNA, the CDR3 is TGTGCCATCAGTCCCAAGACAGGGGGCAAGGGATACGAGCAGTACTTC. This chain links TRBV10-3 with TRBJ2-7; 10 bases match TRBD1. Per germline, CDR1 ENHRY and CDR2 SYGVKD. This CDR3 has 16 amino acids. The V segment lost 5 bases and the J segment 4 bases; nucleotides outside the gene matches: 11.

J is TRBJ1-1 and V is TRBV7-2, with D uncertain. Trimming took 5 bases from V and 4 from J, leaving 11 bases between them. The CDR3 is 13 amino acids. Germline lookup yields CDR1 SGHTA and CDR2 FQGNSA. CDR3 amino acids: CASSRQTSTEAFF. The DNA of the CDR3 is TGTGCCAGCAGCAGGCAGACTAGCACTGAAGCTTTCTTT.

This clonotype was found a few times. V and J are TRBV27 and TRBJ2-7; D is unclear. Germline CDR1 reads MNHEY; CDR2 reads SMNVEV (reference sequence). The germline V and J ends were trimmed by 4 bases and 2 bases, with 15 bases remaining between them. This CDR3 contains 15 residues. The CDR3 spells CASSSNQAGPYEQYF. The CDR3 DNA follows: TGTGCCAGCAGTTCAAATCAGGCAGGCCCCTACGAGCAGTACTTC.

This clonotype was observed at least ten times. The chain carries TRBV20-1 and TRBJ1-1, with D perhaps matching TRBD1 (6 bases). V shed 6 bases and J shed 2 bases, with 10 bases lying between them. Germline V gene lookup returns CDR1 DFQATT and CDR2 SNEGSKA (reference sequence). The CDR3 covers 12 residues. The CDR3 sequence is CSAGQSNTEAFF. The DNA for the CDR3 is TGCAGTGCAGGACAGTCAAACACTGAAGCTTTCTTT.

This rearrangement joins TRBV28 to TRBJ2-3, with D unresolved. CDR3 length: 15 amino acids. Trimming shortened V by 3 bases and J by 6 bases, and 16 bases separated the two germline ends. CDR1 and CDR2 (germline): MDHEN, SYDVKM. The CDR3: CASSFIGSRIDTQYF. DNA of the CDR3: TGTGCCAGCAGTTTCATAGGCTCCCGAATTGATACGCAGTATTTT.

This clonotype was picked up many times. The V call is TRBV11-2, the J call TRBJ2-3; the match to TRBD2 covers 7 bases. CDR3 length equals 18 residues. Germline assignment: CDR1 SGHAT and CDR2 FQNNGV. The V and J ends lost 5 bases and 0 bases, in that order; junction bases with no gene match: 14. CDR3 nucleotide sequence: TGTGCCAGCAGCCGACCCGGTAGCGGGTACTCTAGCACAGATACGCAGTATTTT. Translating gives CASSRPGSGYSSTDTQYF. Drawing the rest from reference TRBV11-2 and TRBJ2-3, the complete variable domain is EAGVAQSPRYKIIEKRQSVAFWCNPISGHATLYWYQQILGQGPKLLIQFQNNGVVDDSQLPKDRFSAERLKGVDSTLKIQPAKLEDSAVYLCASSRPGSGYSSTDTQYFGPGTRLTVL.

This clonotype was recorded at least ten times. CDR3 nucleotides: TGTGCCAGCAGCCGGTCCGATGAGCAGTTCTTC. This encodes CASSRSDEQFF. The chain uses TRBV27 and TRBJ2-1; D not resolved. The CDR3 extends over 11 amino acids. Germline-derived CDR1 and CDR2 are MNHEY and SMNVEV (reference sequence). V was clipped by 6 bases and J by 8 bases, with 8 bases between them.

This clonotype has at least ten counts. The chain combines TRBV11-2 with TRBJ2-1, with 7 bases identical to TRBD1. V was pared by 0 bases and J by 2 bases, with 10 bases of the junction left unmatched. CDR1 SGHAT and CDR2 FQNNGV come from the germline V gene. The length of the CDR3 is 18 residues. In nucleotides, the CDR3 is TGTGCCAGCAGCTTAGATCGGGCGGCAGGGGGACCCTACAATGAGCAGTTCTTC. It encodes CASSLDRAAGGPYNEQFF.

Many counts were recorded for this clonotype. The chain has TRBV6-5 and TRBJ2-1; 7 bases are shared with TRBD2. CDR1 is MNHEY, CDR2 SVGAGI, per germline. J lost 2 bases, V lost 5 bases, and 6 bases had no gene match. CDR3 size: 15 residues. CDR3 loop: CASSNRDYPYNEQFF. The CDR3 region has the DNA TGTGCCAGCAGTAACCGGGACTACCCCTACAATGAGCAGTTCTTC.

This clonotype was counted many times. The chain is built from TRBV9 and TRBJ2-1; 9 bases line up with TRBD2. CDR1 is SGDLS, CDR2 YYNGEE, per germline. Trimming removed 6 bases from V and 5 bases from J; junction bases left unmatched: 9. The CDR3 loop spans 15 amino acids. The CDR3 here is CASTVGGGANNEQFF. The CDR3 DNA sequence: TGTGCCAGCACAGTCGGCGGGGGGGCTAACAATGAGCAGTTCTTC.

The sample holds many counts of this clonotype. This rearrangement joins TRBV5-1 to TRBJ2-2; D is unclear. Germline CDR1 SGHRS, CDR2 YFSETQ. V dropped 1 base and J dropped 3 bases, with 7 bases sitting between them. The CDR3 is 14 amino acids. CDR3 sequence (DNA): TGCGCCAGCAGCTTGTTTTCGGACACCGGGGAGCTGTTTTTT. Translating gives CASSLFSDTGELFF.

This clonotype was recorded at least ten times. The chain employs TRBV29-1 and TRBJ2-2; D is ambiguous. The CDR3 length is 14 residues. With 3 bases removed from V and 0 bases from J, the gap between germline ends came to 8 bases. Germline CDR1 and CDR2: SQVTM and ANQGSEA. The CDR3 DNA reads as TGCAGCGTTGAGGGCGACGCGAACACCGGGGAGCTGTTTTTT. Its translation is CSVEGDANTGELFF.

This clonotype was recorded many times. V usage is TRBV27 and J usage is TRBJ1-1; TRBD1 aligns across 12 bases. Looked up from germline, CDR1 is MNHEY and CDR2 is SMNVEV (reference sequence). CDR3 length: 16 amino acids. V was pared by 6 bases and J by 4 bases, with 9 bases of the junction left unmatched. This CDR3 is CASRGGDRGRGTEAFF. In DNA form, the CDR3 reads TGTGCCAGCAGGGGAGGGGACAGGGGGCGCGGCACTGAAGCTTTCTTT.

Ten or more counts support this clonotype. For the CDR3, the DNA is TGTGCCAGCAGCTTGGCCCCCTTTGGGGCATTTGCCTACGAGCAGTACTTC. Encoded protein: CASSLAPFGAFAYEQYF. This chain joins TRBV7-6 and TRBJ2-7; D is perhaps TRBD1 (5 bases). The CDR3 length is 17 residues. Trimming cost V 3 bases and J 2 bases, with 20 bases left between them. Looked up from germline, CDR1 is SGHVS and CDR2 is FNYEAQ.